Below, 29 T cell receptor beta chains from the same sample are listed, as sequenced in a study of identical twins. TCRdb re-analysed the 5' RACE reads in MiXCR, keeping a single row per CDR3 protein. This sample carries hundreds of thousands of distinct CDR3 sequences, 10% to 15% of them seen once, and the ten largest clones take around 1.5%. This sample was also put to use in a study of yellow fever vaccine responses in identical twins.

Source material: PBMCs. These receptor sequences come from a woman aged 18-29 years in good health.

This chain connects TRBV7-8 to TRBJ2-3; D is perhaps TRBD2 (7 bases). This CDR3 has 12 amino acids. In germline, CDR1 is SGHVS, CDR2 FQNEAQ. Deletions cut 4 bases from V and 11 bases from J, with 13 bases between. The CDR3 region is CASSWGGGMQYF. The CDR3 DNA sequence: TGTGCCAGCAGCTGGGGGGGGGGCATGCAGTATTTT. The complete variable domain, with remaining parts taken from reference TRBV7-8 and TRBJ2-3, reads GAGVSQSPRYKVAKRGQDVALRCDPISGHVSLFWYQQALGQGPEFLTYFQNEAQLDKSGLPSDRFFAERPEGSVSTLKIQRTQQEDSAVYLCASSWGGGMQYFGPGTRLTVL.

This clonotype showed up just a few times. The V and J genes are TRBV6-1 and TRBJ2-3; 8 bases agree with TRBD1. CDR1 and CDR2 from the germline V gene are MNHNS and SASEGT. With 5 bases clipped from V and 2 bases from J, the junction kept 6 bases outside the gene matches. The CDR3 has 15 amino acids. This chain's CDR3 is CASSRQGPTTDTQYF. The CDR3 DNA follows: TGTGCCAGCAGTCGACAGGGGCCGACCACAGATACGCAGTATTTT.

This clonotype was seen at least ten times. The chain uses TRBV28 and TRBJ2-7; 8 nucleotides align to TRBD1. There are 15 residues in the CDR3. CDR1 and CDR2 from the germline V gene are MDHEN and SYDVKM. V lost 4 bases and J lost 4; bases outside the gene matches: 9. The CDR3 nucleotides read TGTGCCAGCAGTTCGACGGACAGGGAAACTTACGAGCAGTACGTC. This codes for CASSSTDRETYEQYV.

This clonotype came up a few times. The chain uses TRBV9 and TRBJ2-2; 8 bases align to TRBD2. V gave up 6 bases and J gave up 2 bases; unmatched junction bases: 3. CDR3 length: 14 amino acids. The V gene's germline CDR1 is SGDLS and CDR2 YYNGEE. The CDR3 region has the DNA TGTGCCAGCACCGGGGGGGCCAACACCGGGGAGCTGTTTTTT. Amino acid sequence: CASTGGANTGELFF.

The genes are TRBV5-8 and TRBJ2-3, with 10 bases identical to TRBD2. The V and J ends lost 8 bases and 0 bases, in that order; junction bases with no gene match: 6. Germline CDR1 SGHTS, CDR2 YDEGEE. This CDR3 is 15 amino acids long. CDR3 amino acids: CARSPGLASTDTQYF. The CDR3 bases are TGTGCCAGGAGCCCGGGACTAGCGAGCACAGATACGCAGTATTTT.

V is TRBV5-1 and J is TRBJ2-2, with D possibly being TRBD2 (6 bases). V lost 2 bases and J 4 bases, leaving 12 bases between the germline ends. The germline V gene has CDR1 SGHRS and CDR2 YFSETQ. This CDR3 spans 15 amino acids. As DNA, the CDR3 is TGCGCCAGCAGCTTAACTAGCTCGGGCACCGGGGAGCTGTTTTTT. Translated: CASSLTSSGTGELFF.

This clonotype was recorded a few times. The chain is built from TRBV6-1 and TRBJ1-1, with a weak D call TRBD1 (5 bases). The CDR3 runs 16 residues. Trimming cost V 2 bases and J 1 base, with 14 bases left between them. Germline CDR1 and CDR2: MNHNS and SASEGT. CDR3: CASSESPGGTNTEAFF. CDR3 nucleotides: TGTGCCAGCAGTGAATCCCCCGGGGGGACGAACACTGAAGCTTTCTTT.

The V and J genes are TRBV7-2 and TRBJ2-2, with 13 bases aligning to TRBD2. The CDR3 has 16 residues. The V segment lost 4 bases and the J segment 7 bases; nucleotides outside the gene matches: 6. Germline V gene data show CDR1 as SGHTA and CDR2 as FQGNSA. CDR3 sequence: CASSSTSGGNLGELFF. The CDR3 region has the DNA TGTGCCAGCAGCTCGACTAGCGGGGGGAACCTCGGGGAGCTGTTTTTT.

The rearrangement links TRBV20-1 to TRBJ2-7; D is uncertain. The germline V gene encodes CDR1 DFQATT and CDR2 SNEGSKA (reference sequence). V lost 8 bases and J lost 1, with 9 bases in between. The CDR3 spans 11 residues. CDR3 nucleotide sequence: TGCAGTCCCGGCGATTCCTACGAGCAGTACGTC. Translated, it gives CSPGDSYEQYV.

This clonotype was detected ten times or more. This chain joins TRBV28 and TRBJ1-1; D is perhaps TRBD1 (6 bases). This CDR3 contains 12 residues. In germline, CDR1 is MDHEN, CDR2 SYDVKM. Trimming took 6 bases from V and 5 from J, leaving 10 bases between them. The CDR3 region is CASRKGGTEAFF. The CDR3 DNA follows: TGTGCCAGCAGGAAAGGGGGTACTGAAGCTTTCTTT. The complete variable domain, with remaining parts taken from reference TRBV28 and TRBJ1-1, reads DVKVTQSSRYLVKRTGEKVFLECVQDMDHENMFWYRQDPGLGLRLIYFSYDVKMKEKGDIPEGYSVSREKKERFSLILESASTNQTSMYLCASRKGGTEAFFGQGTRLTVV.

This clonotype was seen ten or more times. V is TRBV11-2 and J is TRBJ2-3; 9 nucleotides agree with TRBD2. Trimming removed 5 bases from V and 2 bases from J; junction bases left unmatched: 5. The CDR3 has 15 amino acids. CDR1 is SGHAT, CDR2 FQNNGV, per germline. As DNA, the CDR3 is TGTGCCAGCAGCAAACCGGGACTAGCCACAGATACGCAGTATTTT. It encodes CASSKPGLATDTQYF.

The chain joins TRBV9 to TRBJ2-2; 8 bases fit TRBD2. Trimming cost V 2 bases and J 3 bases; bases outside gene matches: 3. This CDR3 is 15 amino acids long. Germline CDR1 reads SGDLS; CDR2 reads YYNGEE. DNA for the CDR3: TGTGCCAGCAGCGTCGCGGGACTAGACACCGGGGAGCTGTTTTTT. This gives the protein CASSVAGLDTGELFF.

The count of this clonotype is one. CDR3 sequence: CASSQPGGYEQYV. CDR3 coding DNA: TGTGCCAGCAGCCAACCCGGCGGCTACGAGCAGTACGTC. V usage is TRBV3-1 and J usage is TRBJ2-7; D is undetermined. The V gene lost 2 bases and the J gene lost 3 bases, with 8 bases spanning the gap. The CDR3 is 13 residues long. Germline V CDR1 and CDR2: LGHDT, YNNKEL (reference sequence).

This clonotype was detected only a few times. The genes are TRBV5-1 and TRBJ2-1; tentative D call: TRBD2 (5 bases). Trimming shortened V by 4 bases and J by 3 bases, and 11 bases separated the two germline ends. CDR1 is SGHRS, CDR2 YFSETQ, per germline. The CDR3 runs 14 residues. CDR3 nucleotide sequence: TGCGCCAGCAGCGAGGGATTGTACTACAATGAGCAGTTCTTC. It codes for CASSEGLYYNEQFF.

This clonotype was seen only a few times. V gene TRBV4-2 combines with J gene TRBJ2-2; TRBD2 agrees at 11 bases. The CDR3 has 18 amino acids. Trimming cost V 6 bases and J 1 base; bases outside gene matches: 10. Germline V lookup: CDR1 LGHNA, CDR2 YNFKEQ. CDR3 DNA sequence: TGTGCCAGCAGTCGTGACGGGACTAGCGGCAAGAACACCGGGGAGCTGTTTTTT. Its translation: CASSRDGTSGKNTGELFF.

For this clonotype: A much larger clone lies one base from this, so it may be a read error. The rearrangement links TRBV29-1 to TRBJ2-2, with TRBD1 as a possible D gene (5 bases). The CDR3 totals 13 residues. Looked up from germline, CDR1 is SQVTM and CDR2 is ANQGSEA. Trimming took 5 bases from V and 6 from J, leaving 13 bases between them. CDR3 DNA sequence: TGCAGCGTTAATCCCAGGGCCGCCGGGGAGCTGTTTTTT. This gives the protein CSVNPRAAGELFF.

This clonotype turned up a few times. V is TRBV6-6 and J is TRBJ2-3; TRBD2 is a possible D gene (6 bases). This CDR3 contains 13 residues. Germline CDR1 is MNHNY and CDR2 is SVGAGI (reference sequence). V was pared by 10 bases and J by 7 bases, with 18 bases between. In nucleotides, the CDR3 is TGTGCCACCCGACTAGGGCTCGGAAATACGCAGTATTTT. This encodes CATRLGLGNTQYF.

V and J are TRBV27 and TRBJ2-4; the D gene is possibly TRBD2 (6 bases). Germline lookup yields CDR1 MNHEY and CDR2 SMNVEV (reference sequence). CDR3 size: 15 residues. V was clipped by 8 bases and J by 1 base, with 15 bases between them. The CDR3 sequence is CASRPAGTAKNIQYF. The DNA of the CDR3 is TGTGCCAGCCGCCCGGCGGGGACCGCCAAAAACATTCAGTACTTC.

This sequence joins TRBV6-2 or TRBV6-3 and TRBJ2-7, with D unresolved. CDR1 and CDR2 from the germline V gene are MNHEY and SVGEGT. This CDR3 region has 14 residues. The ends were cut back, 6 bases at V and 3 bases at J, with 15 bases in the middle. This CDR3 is CASREPAAYYEQYF. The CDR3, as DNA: TGTGCCAGCAGAGAACCGGCCGCCTACTACGAGCAGTACTTC.

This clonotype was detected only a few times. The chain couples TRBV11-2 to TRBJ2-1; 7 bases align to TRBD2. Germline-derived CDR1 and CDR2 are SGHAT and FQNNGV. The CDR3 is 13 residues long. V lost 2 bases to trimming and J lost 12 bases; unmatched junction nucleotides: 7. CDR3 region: CASSLLTGGGQFF. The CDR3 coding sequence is TGTGCCAGCAGCTTACTTACGGGAGGCGGGCAGTTCTTC.

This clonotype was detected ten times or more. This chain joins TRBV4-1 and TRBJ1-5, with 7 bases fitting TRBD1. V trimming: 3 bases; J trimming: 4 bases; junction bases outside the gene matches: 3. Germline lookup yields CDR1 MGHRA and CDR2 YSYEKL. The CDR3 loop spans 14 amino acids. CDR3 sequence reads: CASSHPGQNQPQHF. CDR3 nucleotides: TGCGCCAGCAGCCATCCGGGACAGAATCAGCCCCAGCATTTT.

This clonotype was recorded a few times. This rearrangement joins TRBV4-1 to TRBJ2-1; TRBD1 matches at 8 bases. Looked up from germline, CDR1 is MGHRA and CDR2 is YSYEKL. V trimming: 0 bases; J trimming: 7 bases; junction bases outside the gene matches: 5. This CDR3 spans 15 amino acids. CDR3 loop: CASSQDAGGMNEQFF. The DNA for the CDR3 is TGCGCCAGCAGCCAAGATGCAGGGGGCATGAATGAGCAGTTCTTC.

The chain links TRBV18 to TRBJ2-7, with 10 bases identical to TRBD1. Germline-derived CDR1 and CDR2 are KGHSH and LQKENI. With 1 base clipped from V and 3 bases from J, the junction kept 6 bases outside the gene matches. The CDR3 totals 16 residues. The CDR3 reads CASSPLSGTGVYEQYF. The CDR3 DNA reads TGTGCCAGCTCACCACTAAGCGGGACAGGGGTCTACGAGCAGTACTTC.

Here the CDR3 reads CASSPSPGQGVSYNEQFF. Here the CDR3 DNA reads TGTGCCAGCAGCCCCAGCCCGGGACAGGGGGTCTCCTACAATGAGCAGTTCTTC. This chain connects TRBV7-3 to TRBJ2-1; 11 bases align to TRBD1. Germline V gene data show CDR1 as SGHTA and CDR2 as FQGTGA. This CDR3 has 18 residues. Trimming at V came to 5 bases and at J to 0 bases, leaving 9 bases not matched to a gene.

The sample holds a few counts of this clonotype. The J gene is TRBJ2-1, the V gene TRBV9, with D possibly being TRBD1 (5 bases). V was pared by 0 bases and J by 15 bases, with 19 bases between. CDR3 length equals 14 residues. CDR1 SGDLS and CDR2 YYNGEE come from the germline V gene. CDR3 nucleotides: TGTGCCAGCAGCGTAGAAAGGGGTTGGAACGAGAGGTTCTTC. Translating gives CASSVERGWNERFF.

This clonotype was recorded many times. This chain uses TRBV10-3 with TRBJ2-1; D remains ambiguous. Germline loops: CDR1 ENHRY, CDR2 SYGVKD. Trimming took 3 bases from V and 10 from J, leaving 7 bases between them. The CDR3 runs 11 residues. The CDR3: CAISEVHEQFF. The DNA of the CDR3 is TGTGCCATCAGTGAAGTTCACGAGCAGTTCTTC.

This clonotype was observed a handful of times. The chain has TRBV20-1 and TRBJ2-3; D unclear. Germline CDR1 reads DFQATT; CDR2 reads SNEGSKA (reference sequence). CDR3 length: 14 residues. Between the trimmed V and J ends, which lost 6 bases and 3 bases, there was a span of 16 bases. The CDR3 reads CSANPDPRTDTQYF. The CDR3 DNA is TGCAGTGCGAACCCCGACCCACGAACAGATACGCAGTATTTT.

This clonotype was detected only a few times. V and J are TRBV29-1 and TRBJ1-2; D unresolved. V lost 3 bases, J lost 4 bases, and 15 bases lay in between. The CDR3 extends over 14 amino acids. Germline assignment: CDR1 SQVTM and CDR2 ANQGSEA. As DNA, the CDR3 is TGCAGCGTTGACGGAACCCCCACCTCCTATGGCTACACCTTC. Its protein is CSVDGTPTSYGYTF.

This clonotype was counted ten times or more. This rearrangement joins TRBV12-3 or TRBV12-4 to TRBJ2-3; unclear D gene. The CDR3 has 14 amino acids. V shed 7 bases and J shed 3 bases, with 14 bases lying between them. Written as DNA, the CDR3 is TGTGCCAGCACAACAGAGCAATGGACAGATACGCAGTATTTT. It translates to CASTTEQWTDTQYF.